This TCR beta chain was observed in a study of beta chain features in type 1 diabetes. Whole-study results and caveats: Among type 1 diabetes patients, VDJ junctions had fewer insertions and more deletions. PCR might preferentially amplify shorter templates, equally in patients and controls. Shortening that was moderate but significant affected the TCRB CDR3s of Type 1 diabetes patients in all four CD4+ subsets. Any HLA type influence on TCRB rearrangement was left unresolved here.

This CDR3 has 16 amino acids. CDR1 is MNHNS, CDR2 SASEGT, per germline. Deletions cut 4 bases from V and 3 bases from J, with 17 bases between. The sample holds a few counts of this clone. Its antigen remains unidentified. Of the isolated RNA, all was reverse transcribed, and so the sequenced material was expressed TCRB transcripts. Approximately 3.6 million reads were obtained on average from naive, central memory and regulatory T cell samples. The repertoire was sequenced with immunoSEQ multiplex PCR; TCRdb's copy has only in-frame clones and lacks some. The sample contains hundreds of thousands of clones, 11% to 15% of which appear only once.

The sequence was obtained from a man between 18 and 29 years old with type 1 diabetes. The sample taken for sequencing was naive CD4+ T cells from blood. This chain connects TRBV6-1 to TRBJ2-3; D not certain. The CDR3 loop is CASSVAARPSTDTQYF. DNA of the CDR3: TGTGCCAGCAGTGTCGCAGCCAGGCCGAGTACAGATACGCAGTATTTT.